This record looks at one T cell receptor (beta chain) sequence and its context. Per the germline V gene, CDR1 is MNHEY and CDR2 is SMNVEV (reference sequence). V lost 11 bases to trimming and J lost 0 bases; unmatched junction nucleotides: 12. The CDR3 runs 17 residues. The data were taken from a study of control samples from healthy donors and cancer patients. TCRdb keeps only in-frame clones here, not all; method: immunoSEQ multiplex PCR. The data show 150,000 or so clones, 85% to 90% seen once. The sample taken for sequencing was blood. This chain joins TRBV27 and TRBJ2-6; 8 nucleotides align to TRBD2. This receptor was obtained from a man younger than 35 in good health. Here the CDR3 DNA reads TGTGCCTCACGACCGGCGGGGGGATTCTCTGGGGCCAACGTCCTGACTTTC. Translated, it gives CASRPAGGFSGANVLTF.